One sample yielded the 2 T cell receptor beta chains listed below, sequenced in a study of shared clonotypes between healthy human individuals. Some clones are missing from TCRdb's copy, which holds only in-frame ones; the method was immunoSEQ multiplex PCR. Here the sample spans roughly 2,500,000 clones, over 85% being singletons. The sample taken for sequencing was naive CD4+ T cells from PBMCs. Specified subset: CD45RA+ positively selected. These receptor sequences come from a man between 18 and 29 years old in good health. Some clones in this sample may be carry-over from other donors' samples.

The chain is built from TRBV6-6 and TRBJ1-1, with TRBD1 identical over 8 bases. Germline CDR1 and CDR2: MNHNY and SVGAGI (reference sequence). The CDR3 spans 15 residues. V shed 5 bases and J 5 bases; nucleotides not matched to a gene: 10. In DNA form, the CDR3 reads TGTGCCAGCAGTGGGCAGGACAGGGCGAGGACTGAAGCTTTCTTT. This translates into CASSGQDRARTEAFF.

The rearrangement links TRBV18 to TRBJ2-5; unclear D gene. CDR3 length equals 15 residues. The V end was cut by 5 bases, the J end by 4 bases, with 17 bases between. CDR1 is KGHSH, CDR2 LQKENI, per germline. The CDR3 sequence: CASSEYGSQAETQYF. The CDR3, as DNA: TGTGCCAGCTCAGAGTACGGCTCCCAGGCAGAGACCCAGTACTTC.